This T cell receptor beta chain is drawn from a study of blood T cell repertoires in COVID-19. Trimming stripped 6 bases from V and 5 bases from J, with 15 bases between. Germline CDR1 and CDR2: LGHNA and YSLEER. CDR3 length: 14 residues. This table comes from immunoSEQ multiplex PCR, and its TCRdb copy is limited to in-frame clones, with some not included. The profile covers 200,000 to 250,000 clones, with over 70% appearing a single time and about 7.2% taken by the ten largest. This receptor was identified in a woman in her seventies with acute or convalescent COVID-19. Sequenced material: peripheral blood. The chain joins TRBV4-3 to TRBJ2-3; no firm D call. DNA of the CDR3: TGCGCCAGCAGTTTAACCCTTAGTAGAGATACGCAGTATTTT. Translating it yields CASSLTLSRDTQYF.